A single sample is the source of the 30 T cell receptor delta chains below, sequenced in a study of Vδ1+ human thymocytes. Study-wide results and limits: Thymic TRG and TRD repertoires appeared highly polyclonal.

These receptors are not linked to any known antigen. Sequences come from RNA converted to cDNA by reverse transcription. The CDR3 regions were amplified by multiplex PCR from V-gene primers to a constant-region primer. TCRdb used CATT to re-call clones from the multiplex PCR reads. The sample carries under 85,000 delta-chain clones, more than 30% recorded once. The sample taken for sequencing was Vdelta1+ gamma-delta thymocytes from the thymus. Subset specified: FACS-sorted CD3+ TCRalphabeta- TCRVdelta1+ TCRVdelta2- thymocytes. Receptor source: a boy under two years old who had congenital heart surgery.

In this sample, this clone turned up a few times. The V and J genes are TRDV1 and TRDJ1, with 9 bases matching TRDD3. Germline V gene data show CDR1 as TSWWSYY and CDR2 as QGS. V shed 2 bases, J shed 2 bases, and the junction held 33 bases outside the gene matches. The CDR3 is 25 residues long. The CDR3 DNA sequence: TGTGCTCTTGGGGAAGATAGGTACGACCACGTACTACGGGTCGTACTGGGGGAGCTAACCGATAAACTCATCTTT. Translated, it gives CALGEDRYDHVLRVVLGELTDKLIF.

The chain joins TRDV2 to TRDJ1; D gene ambiguous. Looked up from germline, CDR1 is GEAIGNYY and CDR2 is EKD. Trimming removed 2 bases from V and 2 bases from J, with 20 bases in between. CDR3 length equals 17 residues. Here the CDR3 DNA reads TGTGCCTGTGACAGGTACGGATCTTTGTCCCAAACCGATAAACTCATCTTT. It specifies CACDRYGSLSQTDKLIF.

J is TRDJ1 and V is TRDV1; D possibly corresponds to TRDD3 (6 bases). The V gene lost 0 bases and the J gene lost 0 bases, with 20 bases spanning the gap. CDR1 and CDR2 from the germline V gene are TSWWSYY and QGS. CDR3 size: 19 residues. The chain's CDR3 is CALGELSRTCLGYTDKLIF. The CDR3, as DNA: TGTGCTCTTGGGGAACTCTCCCGTACCTGCCTGGGGTACACCGATAAACTCATCTTT.

This sequence joins TRDV1 and TRDJ1; TRDD3 agrees at 8 bases. Germline V lookup: CDR1 TSWWSYY, CDR2 QGS. This CDR3 comprises 20 residues. The V gene end was trimmed by 2 bases and the J gene end by 6 bases; junction bases not matched to a gene: 23. The CDR3 spells CALGEWDCYGLGGRSNKLIF. The CDR3 coding sequence is TGTGCTCTTGGGGAATGGGATTGTTACGGACTGGGGGGCCGCTCGAATAAACTCATCTTT.

The V call is TRDV1, the J call TRDJ1; 12 positions agree with TRDD3. J was trimmed by 11 bases and V by 2 bases; bases with no gene match: 21. The germline CDR1 and CDR2 sequences are TSWWSYY and QGS. The CDR3 length is 19 residues. The CDR3 nucleotides read TGTGCTCTTGGGGAAAGGCCCCGTATCTGGGGGATACGTTCCCAAGTGCTCATCTTT. Translating it yields CALGERPRIWGIRSQVLIF.

The rearrangement uses TRDV1 and TRDJ1; TRDD3 aligns across 7 bases. The CDR3 extends over 17 amino acids. V trimming: 0 bases; J trimming: 6 bases; junction bases outside the gene matches: 13. In germline, CDR1 is TSWWSYY, CDR2 QGS. CDR3 residues: CALGELVRSGGPNKLIF. CDR3 in DNA: TGTGCTCTTGGGGAACTAGTAAGGTCTGGGGGCCCTAATAAACTCATCTTT.

The chain is built from TRDV1 and TRDJ1; weak D call: TRDD3 (5 bases). Germline CDR1 is TSWWSYY and CDR2 is QGS. This CDR3 is built from 20 residues. With 3 bases removed from V and 0 bases from J, the gap between germline ends came to 26 bases. For the CDR3, the DNA is TGTGCTCTTGGGGATCCCAACTGGTACGACCCGGGACCGTACACCGATAAACTCATCTTT. Its translation is CALGDPNWYDPGPYTDKLIF.

A note on this clone: At one end the junction does not follow the germline gene, possibly because of a read error. The chain uses TRDV2 and TRDJ1; 11 bases fit TRDD3. The CDR3 consists of 19 residues. CDR1 is GEAIGNYY and CDR2 is EKD in the germline V gene. The CDR3: CACGTDNTGGYLYTDKLIF. CDR3 DNA sequence: TGTGCCTGTGGCACCGATAACACTGGGGGATATCTGTACACCGATAAACTCATCTTT.

This clone has more than one count but fewer than ten. The rearrangement joins TRDV1 to TRDJ1; D is ambiguous. Per the germline V gene, CDR1 is TSWWSYY and CDR2 is QGS. The CDR3 is made up of 14 amino acids. V was shortened by 2 bases and J by 4 bases, with 11 bases between the two germline ends. CDR3 bases: TGTGCTCTTGGGGAATCGACCCGGCACGATAAACTCATCTTT. This translates into CALGESTRHDKLIF.

The chain uses TRDV1 and TRDJ1, with 7 bases fitting TRDD2. CDR3 length: 19 residues. The V gene's germline CDR1 is TSWWSYY and CDR2 QGS. J was trimmed by 6 bases and V by 5 bases; bases with no gene match: 24. The CDR3 sequence: CALGKIRFLRVEDSHKLIF. CDR3 bases: TGTGCTCTTGGGAAAATACGATTCCTACGTGTGGAGGATAGTCATAAACTCATCTTT.

The chain joins TRDV1 to TRDJ1; 9 nucleotides match TRDD2. The junction had 14 bases not matched to a gene; V was cut back by 2 bases and J by 1 base. Per germline, CDR1 TSWWSYY and CDR2 QGS. This CDR3 comprises 19 residues. In DNA, the CDR3 is TGTGCTCTTGGGGAAGTAGGCCTTCCTACGAGCTGGGGCACCGATAAACTCATCTTT. This translates into CALGEVGLPTSWGTDKLIF.

The table lists this clone with a few counts. The V gene is TRDV1, the J gene TRDJ1; 11 bases are a match to TRDD3. The V segment lost 1 base and the J segment 0 bases; nucleotides outside the gene matches: 13. There are 20 residues in the CDR3. Germline CDR1 TSWWSYY, CDR2 QGS. This CDR3 reads CALGEHLSGGYRWYTDKLIF. DNA of the CDR3: TGTGCTCTTGGGGAACACCTATCTGGGGGATACAGGTGGTACACCGATAAACTCATCTTT.

The V and J genes are TRDV1 and TRDJ1, with D possibly matching TRDD2 (9 bases). Between the trimmed V and J ends, which lost 4 bases and 0 bases, there was a span of 30 bases. CDR1 and CDR2 from the germline V gene are TSWWSYY and QGS. CDR3 length: 21 residues. CDR3 sequence reads: CALGGAFLRTGGAQYTDKLIF. CDR3 nucleotides: TGTGCTCTTGGGGGCGCCTTCCTACGTACTGGGGGTGCCCAGTACACCGATAAACTCATCTTT.

The genes are TRDV1 and TRDJ1; 13 nucleotides match TRDD3. The germline V gene encodes CDR1 TSWWSYY and CDR2 QGS. V lost 4 bases, J lost 4 bases, and 12 bases stayed unmatched. The CDR3 contains 18 residues. The DNA for the CDR3 is TGTGCTCTTGGGGCCCTATTCTCTACTGGGGGATACGACGATAAACTCATCTTT. Translated: CALGALFSTGGYDDKLIF.

This clone has just a few counts. The chain is built from TRDV1 and TRDJ1; D may correspond to TRDD2 or TRDD3 (8 bases each). CDR1 is TSWWSYY and CDR2 is QGS in the germline V gene. V shed 0 bases and J shed 0 bases, with 32 bases lying between them. The CDR3 extends over 23 amino acids. The CDR3 here is CALGELGGFLPLLGASYTDKLIF. CDR3 DNA sequence: TGTGCTCTTGGGGAACTCGGGGGCTTCCTACCCTTACTGGGGGCCTCGTACACCGATAAACTCATCTTT.

V gene TRDV1 combines with J gene TRDJ1, with D perhaps TRDD2 or TRDD3 (9 bases each). Germline loops: CDR1 TSWWSYY, CDR2 QGS. CDR3 length equals 21 residues. The V and J ends lost 0 bases and 4 bases respectively, with 30 bases between them. For the CDR3, the DNA is TGTGCTCTTGGGGAACTCCGGAGACCCCCTTCCTACGACTGGGGGAGCGATAAACTCATCTTT. It encodes CALGELRRPPSYDWGSDKLIF.

This chain uses TRDV1 with TRDJ1, with a tentative D call TRDD3 (10 bases). The germline V gene encodes CDR1 TSWWSYY and CDR2 QGS. V was pared by 3 bases and J by 0 bases, with 38 bases between. This CDR3 has 24 residues. This chain's CDR3 is CALGEFLPTSFTGGLGLNTDKLIF. Here the CDR3 DNA reads TGTGCTCTTGGGGAGTTCCTTCCTACCAGCTTTACTGGGGGATTAGGCCTTAACACCGATAAACTCATCTTT.

V and J are TRDV2 and TRDJ1, with TRDD3 as a possible D gene (5 bases). Germline V gene lookup returns CDR1 GEAIGNYY and CDR2 EKD. The length of the CDR3 is 14 residues. V dropped 9 bases and J dropped 1 base, with 17 bases sitting between them. For the CDR3, the DNA is TGTGCCACCGGGGGCCATGGAGCCACCGATAAACTCATCTTT. Its translation: CATGGHGATDKLIF.

This clone was observed a single time. The V and J genes are TRDV1 and TRDJ1; 10 nucleotides line up with TRDD3. CDR1 TSWWSYY and CDR2 QGS come from the germline V gene. The CDR3 is 21 amino acids. With V trimmed by 2 bases and J by 4 bases, 22 bases remained unmatched. The CDR3 spells CALGESLTFRGGIRGNDKLIF. The CDR3 DNA reads TGTGCTCTTGGGGAATCCCTTACATTCCGAGGGGGGATACGCGGTAACGATAAACTCATCTTT.

This clone has a handful of counts. The chain couples TRDV1 to TRDJ1; 7 bases are a match to TRDD3. The CDR3 has 16 residues. Germline V gives CDR1 TSWWSYY, CDR2 QGS. Germline trimming cut 0 bases from V and 2 bases from J; bases unmatched to any gene: 6. CDR3 bases: TGTGCTCTTGGGGAACTCCGGGGGATGTGTACCGATAAACTCATCTTT. It translates to CALGELRGMCTDKLIF.

This rearrangement joins TRDV1 to TRDJ1, with 8 bases matching TRDD3. Unmatched junction bases numbered 20, after V lost 1 base and J lost 4 bases. The CDR3 runs to 20 residues. Germline V CDR1 and CDR2: TSWWSYY, QGS. The CDR3 DNA follows: TGTGCTCTTGGGGAACAGTACGTTGGCTGGGGGACCCCGGTAGGCGATAAACTCATCTTT. The encoded protein is CALGEQYVGWGTPVGDKLIF.

This clone was detected only once. Other DNA sequences within the sample encode an identical CDR3. The chain joins TRDV1 to TRDJ1; no reliable D call. V was clipped by 3 bases and J by 3 bases, with 17 bases between them. The CDR3 totals 16 residues. Germline V gives CDR1 TSWWSYY, CDR2 QGS. CDR3 bases: TGTGCTCTTGGGGATGGCAGCTGGTCCTCCCCCGATAAACTCATCTTT. It yields the protein CALGDGSWSSPDKLIF.

The J gene is TRDJ1, the V gene TRDV1; a weak D match, TRDD2 (5 bases). This CDR3 comprises 19 residues. Trimming cost V 2 bases and J 0 bases, with 22 bases left between them. The germline CDR1 and CDR2 sequences are TSWWSYY and QGS. CDR3 sequence reads: CALGECPISPIPDTDKLIF. In nucleotides, the CDR3 is TGTGCTCTTGGGGAATGCCCTATAAGTCCTATTCCGGACACCGATAAACTCATCTTT.

V is TRDV1 and J is TRDJ1; 7 nucleotides match TRDD3. The CDR3 length is 17 residues. The V and J ends lost 3 bases and 0 bases, in that order; junction bases with no gene match: 10. Germline V lookup: CDR1 TSWWSYY, CDR2 QGS. The CDR3 DNA reads TGTGCTCTTGGGGAGTCGCGGGGGATTCAGTACACCGATAAACTCATCTTT. Its protein product is CALGESRGIQYTDKLIF.

A single count supports this clone. The sample holds other DNA sequences that translate to the same CDR3. V usage is TRDV1 and J usage is TRDJ1; D is ambiguous. This CDR3 spans 17 amino acids. Trimming cost V 2 bases and J 0 bases, with 16 bases left between them. The germline gives CDR1 TSWWSYY, CDR2 QGS. CDR3 nucleotide sequence: TGTGCTCTTGGGGAATTGTGGGTGCCATCCCACACCGATAAACTCATCTTT. Translating it yields CALGELWVPSHTDKLIF.

The V call is TRDV1, the J call TRDJ1; 7 bases are shared with TRDD3. V shed 0 bases and J 1 base; nucleotides not matched to a gene: 20. This CDR3 is 21 amino acids long. Germline V lookup: CDR1 TSWWSYY, CDR2 QGS. This CDR3 is CALGELPKSGVQGYCTDKLIF. For the CDR3, the DNA is TGTGCTCTTGGGGAACTTCCCAAATCCGGAGTCCAGGGATACTGCACCGATAAACTCATCTTT.

The rearrangement links TRDV1 to TRDJ1; 12 nucleotides match TRDD3. Germline V lookup: CDR1 TSWWSYY, CDR2 QGS. V lost 5 bases and J lost 0; bases outside the gene matches: 25. The CDR3 runs 23 residues. The CDR3 region is CALGNNLPTLSYWGIHNTDKLIF. CDR3 in DNA: TGTGCTCTTGGGAACAACCTTCCTACTCTCTCGTACTGGGGGATACATAACACCGATAAACTCATCTTT.

About this clone itself: A junction boundary mismatches the germline segment, possibly from a read error. The sample has other DNA sequences that encode this CDR3 too. The rearrangement links TRAV29/DV5 to TRDJ1, with 9 bases that match TRDD2. The germline CDR1 and CDR2 sequences are NSMFDY and ISSIKDK. The CDR3 runs to 19 residues. The CDR3 here is CAASTHLPTRPLRSDKLIF. The CDR3, as DNA: TGTGCCGCAAGCACTCACCTTCCTACCCGTCCCCTTCGGTCCGATAAACTCATCTTT. Drawing the rest from reference TRAV29/DV5 and TRDJ1, the complete variable domain is DQQVKQNSPSLSVQEGRISILNCDYTNSMFDYFLWYKKYPAEGPTFLISISSIKDKNEDGRFTVFLNKSAKHLSLHIVPSQPGDSAVYFCAASTHLPTRPLRSDKLIFGKGTRVTVEP.

V is TRDV1 and J is TRDJ1, with D possibly TRDD3 on 6 matching bases. V lost 1 base, J lost 1 base, and 10 bases lay in between. This CDR3 has 15 residues. Germline V gene lookup returns CDR1 TSWWSYY and CDR2 QGS. The chain's CDR3 is CALGERGWGTDKLIF. The DNA of the CDR3 is TGTGCTCTTGGGGAACGGGGCTGGGGCACCGATAAACTCATCTTT.

About this clone itself: Within the sample, other DNA sequences also encode this same CDR3. J is TRDJ1 and V is TRDV1; 9 bases map to TRDD3. This CDR3 has 21 residues. Trimming cost V 2 bases and J 0 bases; bases outside gene matches: 19. Looked up from germline, CDR1 is TSWWSYY and CDR2 is QGS. The CDR3 loop is CALGEWGRRGYWGSYTDKLIF. Written as DNA, the CDR3 is TGTGCTCTTGGGGAATGGGGACGTAGAGGGTACTGGGGGAGCTACACCGATAAACTCATCTTT.